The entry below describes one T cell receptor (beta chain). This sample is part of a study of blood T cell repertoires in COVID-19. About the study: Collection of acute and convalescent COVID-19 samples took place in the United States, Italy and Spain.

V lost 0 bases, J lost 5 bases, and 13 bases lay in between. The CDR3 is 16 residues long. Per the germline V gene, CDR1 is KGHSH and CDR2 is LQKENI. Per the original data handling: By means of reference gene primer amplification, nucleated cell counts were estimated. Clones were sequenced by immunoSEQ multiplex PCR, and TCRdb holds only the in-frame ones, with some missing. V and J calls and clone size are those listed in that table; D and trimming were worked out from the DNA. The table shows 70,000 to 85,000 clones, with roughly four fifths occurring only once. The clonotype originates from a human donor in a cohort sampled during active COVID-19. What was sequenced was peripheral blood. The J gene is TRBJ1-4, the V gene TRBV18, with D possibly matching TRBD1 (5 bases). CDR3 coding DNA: TGTGCCAGCTCACCACCAACTACAGGTCGGAATGAAAAACTGTTTTTT. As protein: CASSPPTTGRNEKLFF. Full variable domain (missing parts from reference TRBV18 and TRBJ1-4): NAGVMQNPRHLVRRRGQEARLRCSPMKGHSHVYWYRQLPEEGLKFMVYLQKENIIDESGMPKERFSAEFPKEGPSILRIQQVVRGDSAAYFCASSPPTTGRNEKLFFGSGTQLSVL.